Sequencing of this TCR beta chain was carried out in a study of CD8+CD57+ T cells in acquired aplastic anemia. Study-level background: The study obtained an average of about 3.1 ug of DNA from sorted CD4+ and CD8+ cells.

The V gene lost 3 bases and the J gene lost 0 bases, with 3 bases spanning the gap. This CDR3 has 12 residues. The germline V gene has CDR1 SEHNR and CDR2 FQNEAQ (reference sequence). Patients sequenced had flow cytometry evidence of CD8+CD57+ cell expansion. Every patient was diagnosed with severe acquired aplastic anemia. Investigators profiled TCR beta VDJ and CDR3 from genomic DNA template. MiXCR was run by TCRdb on the reads, yielding one entry per CDR3 protein. The table includes 150,000 to 180,000 distinct CDR3 sequences, about 50% detected once. Sequencing input: sorted CD4+, CD8+, or CD8+CD57+ T cells (not recorded which) from PBMCs. The chain employs TRBV7-9 and TRBJ2-7; no definite D call. This TCR derives from a human donor with aplastic anemia. In DNA, the CDR3 is TGTGCCAGCAGCTTTGACTCCTACGAGCAGTACTTC. Translating it yields CASSFDSYEQYF.